The T cell receptor beta chain described here comes from a study of early T cells in non-severe SARS-CoV-2 infection (dated by TCRdb to the early 2020s). Turning to the overall study: TCR sequencing used bulk RNA from unsorted whole blood, so alpha and beta chains could not be paired.

What the work shows at the level of the full study, not this receptor alone: VDJdb matching was skewed toward anti-spike CD8 responses and likely underestimated virus-specific expansions, missing private and CD4 specificities.

Libraries were constructed by 5' RACE. TCRdb names NextSeq 500 as the instrument used. The TCR library protocol attached unique molecular identifiers to individual cDNA molecules to correct for sequencing error and PCR bias. Sequencing covered both TCR alpha and beta chains, and within each sample the abundances of alpha and beta sequences were tightly co-correlated. From the authors' description of their analysis: V gene, J gene and CDR3 annotation of TCR sequences was performed with Decombinator V4. TCRs were defined as expanded if a significant change between any two time points was detected under a Poisson model with p below 0.0001. TCR abundances were normalised to the total number of TCRs sequenced per sample and were expressed as counts per million. TRAV1-2 paired with TRAJ12, TRAJ20 or TRAJ33 defined MAIT TCRs, while TRAV10 paired with TRAJ18 defined iNKT TCRs. VDJdb, accessed 1 November 2021, was searched for CMV, EBV and SARS-CoV-2 annotated TCRs, with TCRs annotated for multiple antigens excluded. TCRdb itself trimmed the public reads at Q25 with fastp, ran MiXCR and retained productive beta chains. A single entry per CDR3 protein holds the most common genes and DNA from its merged rows. TCRdb assigned the V and J calls; the authors' analysis was not used. Recorded for this sample are more than 60,000 distinct CDR3 sequences; 9.5% to 15% of them occurred a single time. Less than 3% of the sample belongs to the ten largest clones.

Notes on this clonotype: Which antigen it targets is not known. Within one base of it there is no much larger clone, and no base qualities were kept.

The study was a case-control design nested within a healthcare worker cohort in London, UK, with weekly nasopharyngeal swab PCR tests and blood sampling. Healthcare workers were recruited during the week of the UK lockdown, between 23 and 31 March 2020, and followed weekly for up to about 15 weeks. The germline V gene gives CDR1 as SNHLY and CDR2 as FYNNEI. The CDR3 contains 14 residues, cysteine and phenylalanine counted. Only the CDR3 region is kept as DNA, spanning 42 bases read in frame from base 1. At the junction V is shortened by 6 bases and J by 6 bases; bases outside the gene matches: 11. This clonotype was sampled from an adult who was a healthcare worker with PCR-confirmed SARS-CoV-2 infection or an uninfected control (not recorded which). Here the chain combines TRBV2 and TRBJ2-7; TRBD1 fits 7 bases in the junction. This material consisted of whole blood, taken at baseline. The DNA reads TGTGCCAGCAGCGCCGACAGGGTCCAGGCCGAGCAGTACTTC. It translates as CASSADRVQAEQYF. Full variable domain (CDR3 extended with the reference TRBV2 and TRBJ2-7 proteins): EPEVTQTPSHQVTQMGQEVILRCVPISNHLYFYWYRQILGQKVEFLVSFYNNEISEKSEIFDDQFSVERPDGSNFTLKIRSTKLEDSAMYFCASSADRVQAEQYFGPGTRLTVT.